The rows below give T cell receptor beta chains drawn from one sample of a study of identical twins. MiXCR, applied by TCRdb to the 5' RACE reads, yields one record per CDR3 protein. The data contain 300,000 to 400,000 distinct CDR3 sequences, about 9% of them seen just once; the ten biggest clones take up about 9.1%. The specimen sequenced was naive T cells sorted from blood. The source is a woman aged 45-65 years in good health. The CDR3 runs from the conserved cysteine through the conserved F or W. D genes are given only for firm matches. For some rows the clone size is stated as once, few or many, or as a class when expanded; others skip it.

clone_size,v_call,d_call,j_call,cdr3_aa,cdr3_nt
many,TRBV11-1,TRBD1,TRBJ1-1,CASRSNRGEAFF,TGTGCCAGCAGATCCAACAGGGGTGAAGCTTTCTTT
few,TRBV20-1,.,TRBJ2-1,CSAVRDTGSSYNEQFF,TGCAGTGCTGTCCGGGACACTGGGAGCTCCTACAATGAGCAGTTCTTC
.,TRBV7-6,.,TRBJ2-3,CASSPMGETDTQYF,TGTGCCAGCAGCCCCATGGGTGAAACAGATACGCAGTATTTT
many,TRBV29-1,TRBD2,TRBJ2-1,CSVRGLAVNEQFF,TGCAGCGTTCGGGGACTAGCAGTTAATGAGCAGTTCTTC
.,TRBV6-5,.,TRBJ2-2,CASSYSKLGAANTGELFF,TGTGCCAGCAGTTACTCGAAGTTGGGGGCCGCGAACACCGGGGAGCTGTTTTTT
.,TRBV27,.,TRBJ1-2,CASSFGGVEYGYTF,TGTGCCAGCAGTTTTGGCGGGGTAGAGTATGGCTACACCTTC
.,TRBV9,.,TRBJ1-5,CGRANQPQHF,TGTGGGAGGGCGAATCAGCCCCAGCATTTT
many,TRBV7-2,TRBD2,TRBJ2-7,CASSLVGTSSYEQYF,TGTGCCAGCAGCTTAGTTGGGACTAGTTCCTACGAGCAGTACTTC
.,TRBV28,TRBD1,TRBJ2-1,CASSTMTGLPYNEQFF,TGTGCCAGCAGTACCATGACAGGGCTACCCTACAATGAGCAGTTCTTC
many,TRBV12-3/TRBV12-4,.,TRBJ1-2,CASSLLGKHDGYTF,TGTGCCAGCAGTTTATTGGGAAAACACGATGGCTACACCTTC
few,TRBV18,.,TRBJ1-1,CASSPGDTPGDTEAFF,TGTGCCAGCTCACCCGGGGACACCCCAGGCGACACTGAAGCTTTCTTT